The clone carrying this T cell receptor beta chain occurred a few times. As yet, its antigen is unknown. The data were taken from a study of T cell responses to AZD1222 COVID-19 vaccine. Notes on the study in general: Females outnumbered males among donors, who were mostly white British; clonal diversity was possibly underestimated.

Trimming left V 5 bases short and J 12 bases short, with 22 bases between. Germline lookup yields CDR1 GTSNPN and CDR2 SVGIG (reference sequence). The CDR3 contains 13 residues. Second-dose recipients at about 4 or about 12 weeks were treated as one pooled group. Here immunoSEQ multiplex PCR was the method, and the copy in TCRdb shows in-frame clones only, minus some. The table lists approximately 96,000 clones, about 93% of them singletons, with around 10% in the top ten. The sequencing used peripheral blood, collected 28 days after the second AZD1222 dose. This rearrangement joins TRBV30 to TRBJ1-1, with D perhaps TRBD1 (6 bases). This receptor was identified in an adult who received the AZD1222 COVID-19 vaccine. CDR3 sequence (DNA): TGTGCCTGGGTTCGCCCAAACGGGGGGCAAACTTTCTTT. It is translated as CAWVRPNGGQTFF.